A selection of T cell receptor beta chains follows, all from one sample in a study of T cells after yellow fever vaccination. TCRdb processed the 5' RACE reads anew with MiXCR; each CDR3 protein has one entry. The sample yields hundreds of thousands of distinct CDR3 sequences, around a fifth seen once. The specimen comprised PBMCs, sampled approximately 22 days after the first yellow fever vaccination. The receptor set was obtained from a man aged 18 to 35 who received the YFV17D yellow fever vaccine. Each CDR3 is given with its conserved first and last residue. Each record gives: J gene, V gene, clone size, D gene, CDR3 protein, CDR3 DNA. D genes are given only for firm matches. Expanded clones are given a class, and other clones once, few, many or no size at all.

TRBJ2-1	TRBV7-8	few	.	CASSSTVLPYNEQFF	TGTGCCAGCAGCTCGACAGTTCTGCCCTACAATGAGCAGTTCTTC
TRBJ2-2	TRBV12-3/TRBV12-4	.	TRBD2	CASRPGLANTGELFF	TGTGCCAGCAGGCCGGGACTAGCTAACACCGGGGAGCTGTTTTTT
TRBJ2-5	TRBV4-1	.	TRBD2	CASSPIPGLAQETQYF	TGCGCCAGCAGCCCCATACCCGGACTAGCTCAAGAGACCCAGTACTTC
TRBJ2-3	TRBV20-1	few	TRBD1	CSARDPRQGAILDTQYF	TGCAGTGCTAGAGACCCCCGACAGGGGGCTATTTTGGATACGCAGTATTTT
TRBJ1-2	TRBV29-1	.	.	CSVEEIYFNGYTF	TGCAGCGTTGAAGAAATCTATTTTAATGGCTACACCTTC
TRBJ1-1	TRBV28	few	TRBD1	CASRDRGLSEAFF	TGTGCCAGCCGGGACAGGGGGCTCTCTGAAGCTTTCTTT
TRBJ2-1	TRBV7-2	.	.	CASSLIFTYNEQFF	TGTGCCAGCAGCTTAATATTCACCTACAATGAGCAGTTCTTC
TRBJ1-2	TRBV5-4	few	TRBD1	CASRTGGGYGYTF	TGTGCCAGCAGGACAGGGGGAGGCTATGGCTACACCTTC
TRBJ1-1	TRBV5-1	few	.	CASSLMDRAEAFF	TGCGCCAGCAGCTTGATGGACAGAGCAGAAGCTTTCTTT
TRBJ1-6	TRBV5-5	.	TRBD1	CASSLQGNNSPLHF	TGTGCCAGCAGCTTACAGGGGAATAATTCACCCCTCCACTTT
TRBJ2-3	TRBV3-1	.	.	CASSQGIADTQYF	TGTGCCAGCAGCCAGGGCATCGCAGATACGCAGTATTTT
TRBJ2-3	TRBV5-4	once	.	CASSARFTDTQYF	TGTGCCAGCAGCGCCAGGTTCACAGATACGCAGTATTTT
TRBJ2-3	TRBV12-3/TRBV12-4	few	.	CASSRDSAIGGDTQYF	TGTGCCAGCAGCCGGGATAGCGCTATAGGGGGAGATACGCAGTATTTT
TRBJ1-6	TRBV4-1	few	TRBD1	CASSQETGDYNSPLHF	TGCGCCAGCAGCCAGGAAACAGGGGACTATAATTCACCCCTCCACTTT
TRBJ2-3	TRBV24-1	many	TRBD2	CATSDPLGLAGADTQYF	TGTGCCACCAGTGATCCGTTGGGACTAGCGGGCGCAGATACGCAGTATTTT